The T cell receptor beta chain under discussion was sequenced for a study of blood T cell repertoires in COVID-19. About the study: The cDNA or gDNA used as material had been derived from T cells, B-cell-depleted T cells, or PBMCs.

Source study methods: It was from reference gene primer amplification that nucleated cell counts were estimated. TCRdb's copy holds only in-frame clones and misses some; the assay was immunoSEQ multiplex PCR. The D gene and trimming were derived from the DNA, and the V and J assignments and clone size from that table. The data hold 150,000 to 200,000 clones, with 75% to 90% observed a single time. This clone was seen a few times. The CDR3 is 14 residues long. Looked up from germline, CDR1 is SEHNR and CDR2 is FQNEAQ (reference sequence). V was shortened by 4 bases and J by 1 base, with 10 bases between the two germline ends.

The specimen was peripheral blood. The chain is built from TRBV7-9 and TRBJ1-1; no reliable D call. This TCR derives from a human donor with acute or convalescent COVID-19. The donor label of this sample is uncertain. This chain's CDR3 is CASSYGGKNTEAFF. The CDR3, as DNA: TGTGCCAGCAGCTATGGCGGCAAGAACACTGAAGCTTTCTTT.